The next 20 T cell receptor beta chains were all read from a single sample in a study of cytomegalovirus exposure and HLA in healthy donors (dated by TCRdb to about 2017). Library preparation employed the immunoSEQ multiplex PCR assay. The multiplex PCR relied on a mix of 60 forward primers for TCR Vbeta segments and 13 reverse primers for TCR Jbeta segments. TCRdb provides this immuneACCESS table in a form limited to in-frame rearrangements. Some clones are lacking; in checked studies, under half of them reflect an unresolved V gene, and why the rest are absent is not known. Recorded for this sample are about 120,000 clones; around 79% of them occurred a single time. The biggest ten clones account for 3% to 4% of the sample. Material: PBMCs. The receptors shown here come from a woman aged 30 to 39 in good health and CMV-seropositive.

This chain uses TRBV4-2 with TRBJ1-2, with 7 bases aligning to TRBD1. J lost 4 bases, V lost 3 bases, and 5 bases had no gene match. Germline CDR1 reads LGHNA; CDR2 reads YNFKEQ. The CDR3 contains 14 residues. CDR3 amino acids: CASSQIPGGYGYTF. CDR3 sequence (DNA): TGTGCCAGCAGCCAGATACCAGGGGGCTATGGCTACACCTTC.

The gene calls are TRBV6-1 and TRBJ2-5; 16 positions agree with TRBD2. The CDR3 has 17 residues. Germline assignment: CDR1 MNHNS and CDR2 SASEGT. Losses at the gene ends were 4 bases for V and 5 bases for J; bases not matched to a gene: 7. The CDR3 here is CASSVGLAGGQAETQYF. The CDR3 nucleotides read TGTGCCAGCAGTGTGGGACTAGCGGGGGGGCAGGCGGAGACCCAGTACTTC.

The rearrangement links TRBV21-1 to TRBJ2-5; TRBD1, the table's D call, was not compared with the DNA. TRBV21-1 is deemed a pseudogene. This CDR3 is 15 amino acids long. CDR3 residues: CASSKARGLGETQYF. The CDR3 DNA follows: TGTGCCAGCAGCAAAGCCAGGGGCTTAGGAGAGACCCAGTACTTC.

The CDR3, as DNA: TGTGCCAGCAGCTCAACCGGGACAGGGAACTATGGCTACACCTTC. It yields the protein CASSSTGTGNYGYTF. The J gene is TRBJ1-2, the V gene TRBV5-4, with 9 nucleotides matching TRBD1. The CDR3 covers 15 residues. Germline V lookup: CDR1 SGHNT, CDR2 YYREEE (reference sequence). The V gene end was trimmed by 3 bases and the J gene end by 2 bases; junction bases not matched to a gene: 5.

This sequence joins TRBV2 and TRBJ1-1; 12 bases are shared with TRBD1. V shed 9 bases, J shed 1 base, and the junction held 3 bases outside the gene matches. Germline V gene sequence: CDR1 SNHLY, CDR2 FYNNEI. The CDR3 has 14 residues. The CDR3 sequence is CARGDRGPNTEAFF. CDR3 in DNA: TGTGCCAGGGGGGACAGGGGGCCGAACACTGAAGCTTTCTTT.

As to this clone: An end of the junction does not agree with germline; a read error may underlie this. The chain's CDR3 is CASTSRDRGSGELSF. The DNA of the CDR3 is TGTGCCAGTACCTCCCGTGACAGGGGTTCGGGGGAGCTGTCTTTT. This rearrangement joins TRBV19 to TRBJ2-2, with TRBD1 identical over 8 bases. Germline CDR1 is LNHDA and CDR2 is SQIVND (reference sequence). The CDR3 loop spans 15 amino acids.

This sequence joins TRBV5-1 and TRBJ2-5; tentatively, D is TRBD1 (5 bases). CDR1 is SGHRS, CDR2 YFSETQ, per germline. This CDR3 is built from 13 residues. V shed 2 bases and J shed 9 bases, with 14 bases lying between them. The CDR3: CASSLETVSPQYF. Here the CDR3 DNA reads TGCGCCAGCAGCTTAGAGACAGTGAGTCCCCAGTACTTC.

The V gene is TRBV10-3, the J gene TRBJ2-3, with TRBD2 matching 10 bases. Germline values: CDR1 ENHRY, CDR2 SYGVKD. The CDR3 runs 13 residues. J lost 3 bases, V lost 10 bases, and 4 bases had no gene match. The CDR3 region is CATTSGATDTQYF. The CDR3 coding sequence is TGTGCCACCACTAGCGGGGCAACAGATACGCAGTATTTT.

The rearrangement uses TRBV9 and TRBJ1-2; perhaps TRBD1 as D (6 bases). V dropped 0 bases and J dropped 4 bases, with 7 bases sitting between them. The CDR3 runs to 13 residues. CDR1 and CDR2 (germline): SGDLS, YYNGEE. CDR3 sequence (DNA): TGTGCCAGCAGCGTAGCGGACAGCTATGGCTACACCTTC. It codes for CASSVADSYGYTF. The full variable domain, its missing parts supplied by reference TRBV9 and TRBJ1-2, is DSGVTQTPKHLITATGQRVTLRCSPRSGDLSVYWYQQSLDQGLQFLIQYYNGEERAKGNILERFSAQQFPDLHSELNLSSLELGDSALYFCASSVADSYGYTFGSGTRLTVV.

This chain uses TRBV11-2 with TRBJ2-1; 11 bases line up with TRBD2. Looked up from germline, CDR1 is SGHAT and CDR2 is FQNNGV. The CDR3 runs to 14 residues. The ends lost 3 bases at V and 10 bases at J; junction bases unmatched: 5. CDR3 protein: CASSFLAGGREQFF. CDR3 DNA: TGTGCCAGCAGCTTCCTAGCGGGGGGAAGGGAGCAGTTCTTC.

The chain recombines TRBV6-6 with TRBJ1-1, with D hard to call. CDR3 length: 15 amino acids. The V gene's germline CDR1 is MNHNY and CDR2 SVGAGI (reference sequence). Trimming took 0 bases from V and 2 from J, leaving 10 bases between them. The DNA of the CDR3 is TGTGCCAGCAGTTACTCGACAAGGTCAAACACTGAAGCTTTCTTT. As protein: CASSYSTRSNTEAFF.

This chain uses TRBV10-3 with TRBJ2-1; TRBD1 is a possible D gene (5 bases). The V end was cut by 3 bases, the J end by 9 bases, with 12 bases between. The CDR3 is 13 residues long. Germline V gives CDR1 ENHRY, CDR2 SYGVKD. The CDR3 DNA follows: TGTGCCATCAGTGATAAAGGGGTTGGTGAGCAGTTCTTC. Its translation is CAISDKGVGEQFF.

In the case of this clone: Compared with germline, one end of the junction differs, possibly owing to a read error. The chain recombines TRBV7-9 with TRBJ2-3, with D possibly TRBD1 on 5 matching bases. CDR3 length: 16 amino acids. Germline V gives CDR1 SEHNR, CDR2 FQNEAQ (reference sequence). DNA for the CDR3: TGTTCCAGCAGCTTAGCCATAGGGGCCGCGGCAGATACGCAGTATTTT. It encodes CSSSLAIGAAADTQYF.

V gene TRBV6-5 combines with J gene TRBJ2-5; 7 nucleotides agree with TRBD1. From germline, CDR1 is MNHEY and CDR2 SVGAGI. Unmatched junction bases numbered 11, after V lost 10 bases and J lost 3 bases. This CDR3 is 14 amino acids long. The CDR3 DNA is TGTGCCACCTCCAAGGGGGCGGTAGAAGAGACCCAGTACTTC. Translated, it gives CATSKGAVEETQYF.

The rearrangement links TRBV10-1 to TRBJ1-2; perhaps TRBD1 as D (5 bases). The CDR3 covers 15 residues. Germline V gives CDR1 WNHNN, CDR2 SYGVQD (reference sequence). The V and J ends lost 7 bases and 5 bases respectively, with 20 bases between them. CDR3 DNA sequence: TGCGCCAGCATCCGACGGGAGGGGTTTTCGTATGGCTACACCTTC. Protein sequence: CASIRREGFSYGYTF.

The CDR3 region is CASSRQGSLYSLHF. The DNA of the CDR3 is TGTGCCAGCAGTCGACAGGGGTCATTATACTCCCTCCACTTT. The chain has TRBV6-5 and TRBJ1-6, with 8 bases identical to TRBD1. Trimming removed 5 bases from V and 14 bases from J; junction bases left unmatched: 11. There are 14 residues in the CDR3. Looked up from germline, CDR1 is MNHEY and CDR2 is SVGAGI.

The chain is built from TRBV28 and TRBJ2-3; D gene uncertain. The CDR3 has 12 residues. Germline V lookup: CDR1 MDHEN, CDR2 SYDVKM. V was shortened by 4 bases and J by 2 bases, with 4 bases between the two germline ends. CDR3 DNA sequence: TGTGCCAGCAGTTCCTACACAGATACGCAGTATTTT. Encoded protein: CASSSYTDTQYF.

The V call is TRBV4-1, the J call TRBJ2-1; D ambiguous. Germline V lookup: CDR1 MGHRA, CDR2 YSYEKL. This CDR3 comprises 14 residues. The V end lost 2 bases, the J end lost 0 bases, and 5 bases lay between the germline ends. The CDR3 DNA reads TGCGCCAGCAGCCAACTTAGCTCCTACAATGAGCAGTTCTTC. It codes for CASSQLSSYNEQFF.

Here the CDR3 reads CASSSGQGRPSYNEQFF. The CDR3, as DNA: TGTGCCAGCAGTTCGGGACAGGGTCGACCCTCCTACAATGAGCAGTTCTTC. The chain joins TRBV27 to TRBJ2-1; 9 nucleotides line up with TRBD1. There are 17 residues in the CDR3. J lost 0 bases, V lost 4 bases, and 7 bases had no gene match. In germline, CDR1 is MNHEY, CDR2 SMNVEV (reference sequence).

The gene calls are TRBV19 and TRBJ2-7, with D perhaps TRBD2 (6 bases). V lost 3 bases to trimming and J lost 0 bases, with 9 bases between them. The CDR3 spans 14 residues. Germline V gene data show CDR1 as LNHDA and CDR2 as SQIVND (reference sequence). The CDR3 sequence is CASSIAGSSYEQYF. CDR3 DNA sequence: TGTGCCAGTAGTATCGCGGGAAGCTCCTACGAGCAGTACTTC.